This TCR beta chain was recovered during a study of blood T cell repertoires in COVID-19. Study-level background: Researchers got acute and convalescent COVID-19 samples from the United States, Italy and Spain. The analysed material was cDNA or gDNA that came from T cells, B-cell-depleted T cells, or PBMCs.

As originally analysed: Counts of nucleated cells, estimated from reference gene primer amplification, were obtained. Sequenced by immunoSEQ multiplex PCR; TCRdb stores in-frame clones only, minus some. That table gives V, J and clone size, and the DNA gave D and trimming. The sample shows about 150,000 clones, under 85% of them seen only once. CDR1 is MNHEY, CDR2 SVGAGI, per germline. The CDR3 spans 15 residues. The V gene end was trimmed by 2 bases and the J gene end by 1 base; junction bases not matched to a gene: 4. The sequencing sample was made of peripheral blood. The receptor comes from a man between 65 and 85 years old who had recovered from COVID-19. This sequence joins TRBV6-5 and TRBJ2-7, with 8 bases matching TRBD1. The CDR3 spells CASSYAGGRSYEQYF. DNA of the CDR3: TGTGCCAGCAGTTACGCAGGGGGCAGGTCCTACGAGCAGTACTTC.